The 27 T cell receptor beta chains below were found in one sample sequenced in a study of T cells in Graves' hyperthyroidism and ophthalmopathy. Researchers took RNA transcripts and amplified the TCR beta CDR3 regions from them. The HTBI primer set served for first-round RT-PCR of the TCR CDR3. TCRdb processed the multiplex PCR reads anew with MiXCR; each CDR3 protein has one entry. The sample includes approximately 590,000 distinct CDR3 sequences, 15% to 17% seen only once; the top ten take around 7.8%. Material: blood. All receptors come from a woman aged 25 to 39 with Graves' hyperthyroidism.

The V and J genes are TRBV20-1 and TRBJ2-1, with 10 bases that match TRBD2. This CDR3 contains 15 residues. Trimming at V came to 7 bases and at J to 5 bases, leaving 11 bases not matched to a gene. Germline V lookup: CDR1 DFQATT, CDR2 SNEGSKA (reference sequence). The CDR3 loop is CSGGKAGGPNNEQFF. In nucleotides, the CDR3 is TGCAGTGGGGGGAAAGCGGGGGGGCCGAACAATGAGCAGTTCTTC.

V gene TRBV5-4 combines with J gene TRBJ2-2; possible D gene TRBD1, 6 bases. Germline CDR1 is SGHNT and CDR2 is YYREEE (reference sequence). The ends were cut back, 0 bases at V and 6 bases at J, with 12 bases in the middle. The CDR3 runs to 15 residues. CDR3 nucleotides: TGTGCCAGCAGCTTGGTGGGGGCGCTTCCCGGGGAGCTGTTTTTT. Translated: CASSLVGALPGELFF.

This clonotype was seen only a few times. The chain combines TRBV5-5 with TRBJ2-7, with 8 bases aligning to TRBD2. Germline V lookup: CDR1 SGHKS, CDR2 YYEKEE (reference sequence). CDR3 length: 15 residues. Trimming removed 1 base from V and 5 bases from J; junction bases left unmatched: 8. Here the CDR3 reads CASSLITGGPHEQYF. The CDR3 DNA sequence: TGTGCCAGCAGCTTGATAACGGGAGGGCCCCACGAGCAGTACTTC.

V is TRBV7-9 and J is TRBJ1-4, with D possibly TRBD1 on 6 matching bases. With 3 bases removed from V and 0 bases from J, the gap between germline ends came to 8 bases. Germline CDR1 reads SEHNR; CDR2 reads FQNEAQ (reference sequence). The CDR3 extends over 15 amino acids. DNA of the CDR3: TGTGCCAGCAGCTTCCCAGGGGCAACTAATGAAAAACTGTTTTTT. It is translated as CASSFPGATNEKLFF.

The rearrangement uses TRBV4-1 and TRBJ2-7; 9 bases agree with TRBD2. V was clipped by 0 bases and J by 5 bases; unmatched bases: 2. The CDR3 is made up of 14 amino acids. Germline values: CDR1 MGHRA, CDR2 YSYEKL. CDR3 nucleotides: TGCGCCAGCAGCCAAGATCCTAGCGGGGACGAGCAGTACTTC. Protein product: CASSQDPSGDEQYF.

This clonotype has more than one count but fewer than ten. The J gene is TRBJ2-5, the V gene TRBV6-5; no reliable D call. Trimming took off 0 bases at V and 5 bases at J, with 16 bases between the two ends. The CDR3 runs 16 residues. Germline V gene data show CDR1 as MNHEY and CDR2 as SVGAGI. CDR3 in DNA: TGTGCCAGCAGTTACTCCAAGCCAGGCCTCCGGGAGACCCAGTACTTC. It encodes CASSYSKPGLRETQYF.

This clonotype was seen many times. V is TRBV15 and J is TRBJ2-5; 13 bases fit TRBD2. The ends lost 0 bases at V and 5 bases at J; junction bases unmatched: 12. CDR3 size: 19 residues. The V gene's germline CDR1 is LNHNV and CDR2 YYDKDF (reference sequence). CDR3 nucleotide sequence: TGTGCCACCAGCAGAGATCTCTCGGGACTAGCGGGGCGGGGGGAGACCCAGTACTTC. Amino acid sequence: CATSRDLSGLAGRGETQYF.

This clonotype was found a few times. The chain carries TRBV30 and TRBJ2-3, with no clear D. V lost 1 base, J lost 5 bases, and 10 bases lay in between. Germline values: CDR1 GTSNPN, CDR2 SVGIG (reference sequence). The CDR3 contains 13 residues. The CDR3: CAWSARAVDTQYF. The DNA for the CDR3 is TGTGCCTGGAGTGCCCGGGCCGTAGATACGCAGTATTTT.

J is TRBJ1-2 and V is TRBV20-1, with D tentatively TRBD1 (5 bases). V was shortened by 5 bases and J by 5 bases, with 9 bases between the two germline ends. Per the germline V gene, CDR1 is DFQATT and CDR2 is SNEGSKA (reference sequence). The CDR3 has 11 amino acids. The CDR3 reads CSARGGYGYTF. CDR3 in DNA: TGCAGTGCTCGGGGGGGGTATGGCTACACCTTC.

This clonotype came up a few times. This chain joins TRBV11-2 and TRBJ2-2; D is unclear. Trimming took off 2 bases at V and 2 bases at J, with 12 bases between the two ends. CDR1 and CDR2 (germline): SGHAT, FQNNGV. The CDR3 consists of 16 residues. The CDR3 DNA reads TGTGCCAGCAGCTTATCGCCTAGAAGAAACACCGGGGAGCTGTTTTTT. It encodes CASSLSPRRNTGELFF.

This clonotype has at least ten counts. The rearrangement uses TRBV2 and TRBJ1-5, with D possibly TRBD1 on 6 matching bases. The CDR3 runs 17 residues. Looked up from germline, CDR1 is SNHLY and CDR2 is FYNNEI. V lost 1 base and J lost 2, with 15 bases in between. The CDR3 reads CASSEGGGAPGNQPQHF. The CDR3, as DNA: TGTGCCAGCAGTGAAGGGGGGGGGGCGCCGGGCAATCAGCCCCAGCATTTT.

This clonotype was found many times. V usage is TRBV28 and J usage is TRBJ2-5; D perhaps matches TRBD1 (5 bases). Trimming took 5 bases from V and 4 from J, leaving 14 bases between them. Per the germline V gene, CDR1 is MDHEN and CDR2 is SYDVKM. The CDR3 consists of 14 residues. CDR3 amino acids: CASSRARAGETQYF. CDR3 in DNA: TGTGCCAGCAGTCGCGCCAGGGCTGGAGAGACCCAGTACTTC. Filled out from reference TRBV28 and TRBJ2-5, the complete variable domain reads DVKVTQSSRYLVKRTGEKVFLECVQDMDHENMFWYRQDPGLGLRLIYFSYDVKMKEKGDIPEGYSVSREKKERFSLILESASTNQTSMYLCASSRARAGETQYFGPGTRLLVL.

The chain is built from TRBV27 and TRBJ2-2; D not certain. Germline values: CDR1 MNHEY, CDR2 SMNVEV (reference sequence). The CDR3 runs 14 residues. The V gene lost 6 bases and the J gene lost 2 bases, with 10 bases spanning the gap. The CDR3, as DNA: TGTGCCAGCAGCCCCTTCTATAACACCGGGGAGCTGTTTTTT. Translating gives CASSPFYNTGELFF.

The table lists this clonotype with many counts. V usage is TRBV20-1 and J usage is TRBJ2-1; 7 nucleotides match TRBD2. With V trimmed by 5 bases and J by 13 bases, 11 bases remained unmatched. The CDR3 extends over 12 amino acids. Germline CDR1 and CDR2: DFQATT and SNEGSKA (reference sequence). DNA of the CDR3: TGCAGTGCTGACCTAGCGGAATCCTTACAGTTCTTC. Translated, it gives CSADLAESLQFF.

The table lists this clonotype with many counts. The V call is TRBV7-2, the J call TRBJ2-5; D may be TRBD1 (6 bases). The CDR3 is 13 amino acids. Per the germline V gene, CDR1 is SGHTA and CDR2 is FQGNSA. Trimming left V 1 base short and J 5 bases short, with 8 bases between. The CDR3 is CASSLGQAETQYF. The CDR3 DNA is TGTGCCAGCAGCTTAGGACAGGCGGAGACCCAGTACTTC.

This clonotype was detected ten times or more. The genes are TRBV6-1 and TRBJ1-1; D unresolved. CDR3 length: 15 amino acids. Germline CDR1 is MNHNS and CDR2 is SASEGT. The V end lost 1 base, the J end lost 1 base, and 10 bases lay between the germline ends. The CDR3 DNA reads as TGTGCCAGCAGTGAAGGAGAGTTCTGGAACACTGAAGCTTTCTTT. This encodes CASSEGEFWNTEAFF.

This chain uses TRBV9 with TRBJ2-1, with TRBD1 matching over 8 bases. Germline V gives CDR1 SGDLS, CDR2 YYNGEE. This CDR3 comprises 15 residues. Trimming took 1 base from V and 4 from J; bases not matched to a gene: 4. The CDR3 is CASSVRDRRYNEQFF. The DNA of the CDR3 is TGTGCCAGCAGCGTAAGGGACAGGAGATACAATGAGCAGTTCTTC.

This chain joins TRBV12-3 or TRBV12-4 and TRBJ2-3, with 10 bases that match TRBD2. This CDR3 spans 17 amino acids. The trim removed 5 bases at V and 1 base at J, leaving 9 bases unmatched. The CDR3 spells CASSKAGGPKGTDTQYF. CDR3 coding DNA: TGTGCCAGCAGTAAAGCGGGAGGGCCCAAGGGCACAGATACGCAGTATTTT.

This clonotype was found many times. The chain has TRBV18 and TRBJ2-3, with 7 bases aligning to TRBD2. CDR1 is KGHSH and CDR2 is LQKENI in the germline V gene. After removal of 3 bases from V and 2 bases from J, the junction contained 11 bases not matched to a gene. This CDR3 has 17 residues. Written as DNA, the CDR3 is TGTGCCAGCTCACCTCTAGCGGTCAGGGCACACACAGATACGCAGTATTTT. This sequence encodes CASSPLAVRAHTDTQYF.

Details on this clonotype: Just one base apart from a much larger clone, this may be a read error. The chain employs TRBV6-5 and TRBJ2-7, with D perhaps matching TRBD1 (6 bases). CDR3 length: 20 amino acids. Trimming pared 2 bases from V and 2 bases from J, leaving 28 bases between. Looked up from germline, CDR1 is MNHEY and CDR2 is SVGAGI. The DNA of the CDR3 is TGTGCCAGCAGTTACCTTCACAACGATGGGGGACACATAATACCCTACGAGCAGTACTTC. Protein sequence: CASSYLHNDGGHIIPYEQYF.

This clonotype came up many times. Sequence at one end of the junction differs from germline and may be a read error. This chain's CDR3 is CASSLGLIGEKLFF. The CDR3 DNA is TGTGCCAGCAGTTTAGGGTTGATAGGGGAAAAACTGTTTTTT. This sequence joins TRBV7-2 and TRBJ1-4, with D unclear. Germline values: CDR1 SGHTA, CDR2 FQGNSA. The CDR3 sequence is 14 residues long.

The rearrangement uses TRBV9 and TRBJ1-5, with TRBD1 matching over 10 bases. The CDR3 spans 15 residues. Unmatched junction bases numbered 3, after V lost 4 bases and J lost 2 bases. The germline CDR1 and CDR2 sequences are SGDLS and YYNGEE. CDR3 DNA: TGTGCCAGCAGCAATGGGACAGGGGGCAATCAGCCCCAGCATTTT. As protein: CASSNGTGGNQPQHF.

The genes are TRBV9 and TRBJ2-1; D is undetermined. Germline assignment: CDR1 SGDLS and CDR2 YYNGEE. Trimming removed 2 bases from V and 9 bases from J, with 12 bases in between. The length of the CDR3 is 13 residues. The CDR3 sequence is CASSVLASVEQFF. The CDR3 DNA sequence: TGTGCCAGCAGCGTTCTGGCGTCGGTTGAGCAGTTCTTC. The full variable domain, in which reference TRBV9 and TRBJ2-1 provide the parts outside the CDR3, is DSGVTQTPKHLITATGQRVTLRCSPRSGDLSVYWYQQSLDQGLQFLIQYYNGEERAKGNILERFSAQQFPDLHSELNLSSLELGDSALYFCASSVLASVEQFFGPGTRLTVL.

V gene TRBV5-1 combines with J gene TRBJ2-3; 9 nucleotides match TRBD1. Germline lookup yields CDR1 SGHRS and CDR2 YFSETQ. The V and J ends lost 4 bases and 4 bases, in that order; junction bases with no gene match: 13. This CDR3 spans 17 amino acids. The CDR3: CASSPSNRGRGADTQYF. The CDR3 bases are TGCGCCAGCAGCCCGTCCAACAGGGGGCGGGGTGCAGATACGCAGTATTTT.

The rearrangement links TRBV20-1 to TRBJ1-1; TRBD1 is a possible D gene (5 bases). The germline V gene encodes CDR1 DFQATT and CDR2 SNEGSKA (reference sequence). CDR3 length: 13 residues. The germline V and J ends were trimmed by 0 bases and 4 bases, with 9 bases remaining between them. The CDR3 here is CSAREDRITEAFF. The CDR3 region has the DNA TGCAGTGCTAGAGAAGACAGAATCACTGAAGCTTTCTTT.

This clonotype was seen many times. J is TRBJ2-7 and V is TRBV7-9, with a weak D call TRBD1 (6 bases). Trimming cost V 5 bases and J 6 bases, with 17 bases left between them. Germline CDR1 reads SEHNR; CDR2 reads FQNEAQ (reference sequence). This CDR3 contains 14 residues. This chain's CDR3 is CASSLKGVLGEQYF. CDR3 nucleotides: TGTGCCAGCAGCCTCAAGGGGGTTCTGGGCGAGCAGTACTTC.

The V call is TRBV7-2, the J call TRBJ2-2, with D possibly being TRBD2 (6 bases). Germline loops: CDR1 SGHTA, CDR2 FQGNSA. The V and J ends lost 4 bases and 4 bases respectively, with 16 bases between them. CDR3 length equals 16 residues. The CDR3 protein is CASSSRGGPSTGELFF. Here the CDR3 DNA reads TGTGCCAGCAGCTCCCGCGGAGGGCCGTCCACCGGGGAGCTGTTTTTT.